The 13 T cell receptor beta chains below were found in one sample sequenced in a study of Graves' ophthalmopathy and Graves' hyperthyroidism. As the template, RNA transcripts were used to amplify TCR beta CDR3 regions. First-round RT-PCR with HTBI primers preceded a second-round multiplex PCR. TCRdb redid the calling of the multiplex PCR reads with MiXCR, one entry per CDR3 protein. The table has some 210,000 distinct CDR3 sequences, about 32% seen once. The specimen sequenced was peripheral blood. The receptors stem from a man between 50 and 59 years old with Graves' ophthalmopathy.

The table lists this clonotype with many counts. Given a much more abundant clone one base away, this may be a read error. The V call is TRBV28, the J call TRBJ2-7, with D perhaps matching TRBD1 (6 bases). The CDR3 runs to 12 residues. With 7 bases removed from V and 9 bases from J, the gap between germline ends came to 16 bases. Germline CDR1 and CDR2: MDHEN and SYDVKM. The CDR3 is CASKASRGAQYF. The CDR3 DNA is TGTGCCAGCAAGGCGAGCAGGGGTGCGCAGTACTTC.

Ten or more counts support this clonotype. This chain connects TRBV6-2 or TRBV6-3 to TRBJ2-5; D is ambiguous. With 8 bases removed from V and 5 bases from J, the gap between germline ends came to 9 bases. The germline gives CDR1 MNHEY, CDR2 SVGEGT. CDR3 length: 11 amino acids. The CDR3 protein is CASESVETQYF. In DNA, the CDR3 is TGTGCCAGCGAATCCGTGGAGACCCAGTACTTC.

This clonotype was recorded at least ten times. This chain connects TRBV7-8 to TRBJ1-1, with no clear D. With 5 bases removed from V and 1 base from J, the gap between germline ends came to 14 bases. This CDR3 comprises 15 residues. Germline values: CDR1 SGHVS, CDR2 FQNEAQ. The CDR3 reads CASSLTGTPNTEAFF. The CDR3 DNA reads TGTGCCAGCAGCCTGACGGGCACCCCGAACACTGAAGCTTTCTTT.

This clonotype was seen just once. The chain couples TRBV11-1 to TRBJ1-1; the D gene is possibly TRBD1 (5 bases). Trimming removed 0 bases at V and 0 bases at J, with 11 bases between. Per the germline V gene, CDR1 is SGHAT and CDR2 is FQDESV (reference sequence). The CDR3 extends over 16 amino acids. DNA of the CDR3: TGTGCCAGCAGCTTAGCCCCCGGGACTGTGAACACTGAAGCTTTCTTT. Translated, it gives CASSLAPGTVNTEAFF.

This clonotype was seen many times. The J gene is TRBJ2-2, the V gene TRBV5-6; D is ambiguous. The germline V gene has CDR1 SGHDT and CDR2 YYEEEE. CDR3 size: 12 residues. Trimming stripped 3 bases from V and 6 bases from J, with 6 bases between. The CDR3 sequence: CASSSPPGELFF. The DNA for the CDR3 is TGTGCCAGCAGCTCCCCCCCCGGGGAGCTGTTTTTT.

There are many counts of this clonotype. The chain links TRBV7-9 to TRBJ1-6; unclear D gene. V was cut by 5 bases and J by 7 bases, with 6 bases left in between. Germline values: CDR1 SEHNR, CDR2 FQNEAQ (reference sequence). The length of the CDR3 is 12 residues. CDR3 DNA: TGTGCCAGCAGCGTAGAGAATTCACCCCTCCACTTT. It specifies CASSVENSPLHF.

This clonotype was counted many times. The CDR3 protein is CASRTDRAVWENIQYF. In nucleotides, the CDR3 is TGTGCCAGCAGGACGGACAGGGCGGTTTGGGAAAACATTCAGTACTTC. This chain joins TRBV12-3 or TRBV12-4 and TRBJ2-4; 8 nucleotides line up with TRBD1. There are 16 residues in the CDR3. V lost 6 bases, J lost 5 bases, and 12 bases stayed unmatched.

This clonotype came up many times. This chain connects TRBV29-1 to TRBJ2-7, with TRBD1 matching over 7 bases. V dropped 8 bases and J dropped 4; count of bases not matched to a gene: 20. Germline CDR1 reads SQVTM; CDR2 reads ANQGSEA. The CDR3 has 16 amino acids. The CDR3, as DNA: TGCAGCCCAGGCTCGGAAGTCGGGACAGATCGATACGAGCAGTACTTC. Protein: CSPGSEVGTDRYEQYF.

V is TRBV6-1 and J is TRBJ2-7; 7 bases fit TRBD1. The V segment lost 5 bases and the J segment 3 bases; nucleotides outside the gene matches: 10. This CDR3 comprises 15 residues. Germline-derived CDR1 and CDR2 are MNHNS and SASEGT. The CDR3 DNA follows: TGTGCCAGCAGTCGGGACCGGGACAGAGTCTACGAGCAGTACTTC. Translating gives CASSRDRDRVYEQYF.

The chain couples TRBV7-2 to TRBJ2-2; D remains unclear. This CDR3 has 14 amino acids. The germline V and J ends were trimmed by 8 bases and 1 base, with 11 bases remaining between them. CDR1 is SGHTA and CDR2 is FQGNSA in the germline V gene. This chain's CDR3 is CASSPRGNTGELFF. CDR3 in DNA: TGTGCCAGCTCACCCCGAGGGAACACCGGGGAGCTGTTTTTT.

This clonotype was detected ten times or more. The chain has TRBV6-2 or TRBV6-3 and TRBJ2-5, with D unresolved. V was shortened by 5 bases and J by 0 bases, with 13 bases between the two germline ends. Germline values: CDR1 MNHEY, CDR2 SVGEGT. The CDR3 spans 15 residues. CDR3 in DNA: TGTGCCAGCAGTCCCTCAGGTGGGGACCAAGAGACCCAGTACTTC. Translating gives CASSPSGGDQETQYF.

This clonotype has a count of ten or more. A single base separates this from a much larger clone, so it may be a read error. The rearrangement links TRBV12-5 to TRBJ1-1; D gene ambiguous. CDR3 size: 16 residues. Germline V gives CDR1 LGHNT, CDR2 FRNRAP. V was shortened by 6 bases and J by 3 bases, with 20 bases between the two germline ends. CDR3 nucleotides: TGTGCTAGTGGCCCTCAAGAGCCTCCCATGGACACTGAAGCTTTCTTT. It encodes CASGPQEPPMDTEAFF.

As DNA, the CDR3 is TGTGCCAGCAGTAGACAGGGGGGAAACACTGAAGCTTTCTTT. It yields the protein CASSRQGGNTEAFF. The rearrangement joins TRBV12-3 or TRBV12-4 to TRBJ1-1; 9 bases are a match to TRBD1. The ends lost 5 bases at V and 2 bases at J; junction bases unmatched: 3. This CDR3 is 14 amino acids long.